Listed below are T cell receptor beta chains from one sample, sequenced in a study of T cell responses to AZD1222 COVID-19 vaccine. Profiling relied on immunoSEQ multiplex PCR, and the TCRdb table lists in-frame clones only, not all of them. Of roughly 190,000 clones detected, 90% to 95% appear once; the ten largest clones hold about 4%. The sample consisted of peripheral blood, taken on day 0 of AZD1222 vaccination. The receptors were sampled from an adult in good health. CDR3s leave out the opening cysteine and the closing phenylalanine or tryptophan.

>TRBV5-1|TRBJ1-3|13
ASTTTGTAGNTIY
>TRBV5-1|TRBJ2-1|14
ASSPAGGNVYNEQF
>TRBV5-1|TRBJ2-6|16
ASSVGQAGSSGANVLT
>TRBV28|TRBJ2-3|12
ASRLAGAGDTQY
>TRBV3-1/TRBV3-2|TRBJ2-5|11
ASSPLYGETQY
>TRBV10-2|TRBJ1-4|16
ASSSGTGVSATNEKLF
>TRBV14|TRBJ2-7|16
ASSQGITRAVKLREQY
>TRBV29-1|TRBJ2-3|12
SVEAQGSTDTQY
>TRBV25-1|TRBJ1-1|9
ASSVQGVAF
>TRBV14|TRBJ2-1|18
ASSHRDWVWASGRAYEQF
>TRBV5-1|TRBJ1-2|14
ASSLEAAHVNYGYT
>TRBV7-2|TRBJ1-2|12
ASSLKDLTYGYT
>TRBV3-1/TRBV3-2|TRBJ2-7|16
ASSQEGLAGVPVAEQY
>TRBV25-1|TRBJ1-2|12
ASSEGRDRYGYT
>TRBV6-5|TRBJ1-2|11
ASRKNRGYGYT
>TRBV27|TRBJ2-1|13
ASSPSGGAYNEQF
>TRBV25-1|TRBJ2-2|16
ASSDSVSAGPNTGELF
>TRBV30|TRBJ1-4|12
AWSVSSSNEKLF
>TRBV5-6|TRBJ2-5|13
ASSLVATSEETQY
>TRBV5-5|TRBJ2-7|9
ASSLTYEQY
>TRBV27|TRBJ1-5|10
ASSGMTGAQH
>TRBV11-2|TRBJ2-7|15
ASSLGTLAVIPYEQY
>TRBV7-2|TRBJ2-7|12
ASSGGLAGREQY
>TRBV11-2|TRBJ1-5|13
ASSLAGGANQPQH
>TRBV12-3/TRBV12-4|TRBJ1-1|9
ASSFLGGAF
>TRBV20-1|TRBJ2-7|9
SAKNRDEQY
>TRBV3-1/TRBV3-2|TRBJ2-3|13
ASSPLAGATDTQY
>TRBV4-1|TRBJ1-5|14
ASSQDGGLGNQPQH
>TRBV29-1|TRBJ1-6|11
SVSTGYNSPLH
>TRBV6-1|TRBJ1-3|11
ASSEGNGNTIY
>TRBV11-2|TRBJ1-1|8
ASSSRVAF
>TRBV12-3/TRBV12-4|TRBJ1-5|11
ASSSGGSQPQH
>TRBV7-9|TRBJ2-1|13
ASSGGGLSYNEQF
>TRBV6-2/TRBV6-3|TRBJ1-2|14
ASSSPTRDRVDGYT
>TRBV7-9|TRBJ2-4|14
ASSLGTDTQVNIQY
>TRBV9|TRBJ2-3|14
ASNNIPWPGRDTQY
>TRBV7-6|TRBJ1-2|15
ASSLDLPNEFRYGYT
>TRBV5-1|TRBJ2-7|12
ASSLGAVSYEQY
>TRBV2|TRBJ2-1|10
ASSGTYNEQF
>TRBV6-6|TRBJ1-5|13
ASSYSNRDNQPQH
>TRBV4-1|TRBJ2-7|14
ASSQGITGVTYEQY
>TRBV5-1|TRBJ1-1|10
ASRRWGEAAF
>TRBV2|TRBJ2-2|16
ASSPQGTSGRATGELF
>TRBV5-1|TRBJ1-1|13
ASSFSGQEATEAF
>TRBV29-1|TRBJ1-3|13
SVASGRPSGNTIY
>TRBV6-1|TRBJ2-7|11
ASSEGLPYEQY
>TRBV13|TRBJ1-1|12
ASSLGGGNTEAF
>TRBV18|TRBJ1-1|13
ASSPLPDTNTEAF